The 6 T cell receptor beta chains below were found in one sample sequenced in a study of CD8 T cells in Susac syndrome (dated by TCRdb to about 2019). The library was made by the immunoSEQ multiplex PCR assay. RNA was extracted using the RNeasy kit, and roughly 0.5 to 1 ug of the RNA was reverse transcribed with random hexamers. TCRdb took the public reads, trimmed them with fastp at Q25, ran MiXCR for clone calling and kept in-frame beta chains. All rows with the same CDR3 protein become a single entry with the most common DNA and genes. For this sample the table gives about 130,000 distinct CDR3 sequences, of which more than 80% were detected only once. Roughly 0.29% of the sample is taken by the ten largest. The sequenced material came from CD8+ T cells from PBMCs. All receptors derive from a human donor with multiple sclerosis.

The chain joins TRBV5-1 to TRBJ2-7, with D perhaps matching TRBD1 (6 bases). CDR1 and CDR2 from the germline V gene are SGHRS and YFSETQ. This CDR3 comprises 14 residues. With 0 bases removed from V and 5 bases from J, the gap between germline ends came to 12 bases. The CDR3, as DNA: TGCGCCAGCAGCTTGGGACAGGTACCCCACGAGCAGTACTTC. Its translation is CASSLGQVPHEQYF.

CDR3 in DNA: TGCAGCACGGAGACTGGCCAGATGGGGCAGTTCTTC. It is translated as CSTETGQMGQFF. The chain has TRBV29-1 and TRBJ2-1; D is ambiguous. The germline gives CDR1 SQVTM, CDR2 ANQGSEA. Trimming left V 8 bases short and J 12 bases short, with 20 bases between. The CDR3 has 12 amino acids.

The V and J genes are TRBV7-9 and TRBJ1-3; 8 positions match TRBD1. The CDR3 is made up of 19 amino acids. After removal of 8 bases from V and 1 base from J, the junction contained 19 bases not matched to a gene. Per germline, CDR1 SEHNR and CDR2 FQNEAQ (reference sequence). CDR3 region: CASHGRGQAPTSSGNTIYF. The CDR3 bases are TGTGCCAGCCACGGACGGGGACAGGCCCCTACTTCTTCTGGAAACACCATATATTTT.

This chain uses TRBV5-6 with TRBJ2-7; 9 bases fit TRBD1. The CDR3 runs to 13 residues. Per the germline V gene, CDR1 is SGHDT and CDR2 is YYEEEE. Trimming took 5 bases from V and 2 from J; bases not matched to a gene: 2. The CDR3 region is CASRDRGTYEQYF. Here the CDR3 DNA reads TGTGCCAGCAGGGACAGGGGAACCTACGAGCAGTACTTC.

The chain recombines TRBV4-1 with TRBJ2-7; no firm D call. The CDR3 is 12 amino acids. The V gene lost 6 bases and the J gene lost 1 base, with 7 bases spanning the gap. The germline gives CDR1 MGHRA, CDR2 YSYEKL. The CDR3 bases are TGCGCCAGCAGGGAGAGTTCCTACGAGCAGTACGTC. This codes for CASRESSYEQYV.

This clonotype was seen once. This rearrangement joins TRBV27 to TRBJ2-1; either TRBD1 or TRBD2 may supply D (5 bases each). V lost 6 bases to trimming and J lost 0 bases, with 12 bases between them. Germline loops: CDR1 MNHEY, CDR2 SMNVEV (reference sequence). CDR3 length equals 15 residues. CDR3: CASRLGAYSYNEQFF. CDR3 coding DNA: TGTGCCAGCAGACTAGGGGCTTACTCCTACAATGAGCAGTTCTTC.